The 9 T cell receptor beta chains below come from one sample, sequenced in a study of cytomegalovirus exposure and HLA in healthy donors. The PCR used 60 Vbeta and 13 Jbeta primers. The method was immunoSEQ multiplex PCR; TCRdb's version includes in-frame clones alone and lacks a portion of them. The data show 95,000 to 150,000 clones, around 67% seen once. Sequenced material: PBMCs. The receptors shown here come from a woman aged 40 to 50 in good health and CMV-seronegative.

This sequence joins TRBV7-8 and TRBJ2-1, with 11 bases aligning to TRBD2. The CDR3 length is 16 residues. V dropped 4 bases and J dropped 11; count of bases not matched to a gene: 13. Germline CDR1 reads SGHVS; CDR2 reads FQNEAQ. The CDR3 nucleotides are TGTGCCAGCAGCTCCCCCGGGAAGCTAGCGGGGGGAAAGCAGTTCTTC. Protein product: CASSSPGKLAGGKQFF. The complete variable domain, with remaining parts taken from reference TRBV7-8 and TRBJ2-1, reads GAGVSQSPRYKVAKRGQDVALRCDPISGHVSLFWYQQALGQGPEFLTYFQNEAQLDKSGLPSDRFFAERPEGSVSTLKIQRTQQEDSAVYLCASSSPGKLAGGKQFFGPGTRLTVL.

The rearrangement uses TRBV30 and TRBJ2-3; 9 bases are a match to TRBD2. The CDR3 is made up of 13 amino acids. Germline values: CDR1 GTSNPN, CDR2 SVGIG (reference sequence). With V trimmed by 5 bases and J by 3 bases, 3 bases remained unmatched. The DNA for the CDR3 is TGTGCCTGGGGGCTAGCGGGAACAGATACGCAGTATTTT. Its translation is CAWGLAGTDTQYF. Supplemented by reference TRBV30 and TRBJ2-3, the full variable domain reads SQTIHQWPATLVQPVGSPLSLECTVEGTSNPNLYWYRQAAGRGLQLLFYSVGIGQISSEVPQNLSASRPQDRQFILSSKKLLLSDSGFYLCAWGLAGTDTQYFGPGTRLTVL.

The chain uses TRBV7-9 and TRBJ2-5; 8 positions match TRBD2. Germline lookup yields CDR1 SEHNR and CDR2 FQNEAQ (reference sequence). With 2 bases clipped from V and 2 bases from J, the junction kept 7 bases outside the gene matches. The CDR3 contains 16 residues. The CDR3 nucleotides are TGTGCCAGCAGCTTAACTTCGACGGGGGGGCAAGAGACCCAGTACTTC. This translates into CASSLTSTGGQETQYF.

The V gene is TRBV29-1, the J gene TRBJ1-4; the match to TRBD1 covers 8 bases. Germline V gene lookup returns CDR1 SQVTM and CDR2 ANQGSEA. CDR3 length equals 14 residues. V was pared by 6 bases and J by 3 bases, with 6 bases of the junction left unmatched. The CDR3 reads CSVPQTGANEKLFF. For the CDR3, the DNA is TGCAGCGTGCCTCAGACAGGGGCTAATGAAAAACTGTTTTTT.

V usage is TRBV7-3 and J usage is TRBJ2-6; a weak D match, TRBD1 (5 bases). The CDR3 contains 17 residues. Germline CDR1 is SGHTA and CDR2 is FQGTGA. The V end was cut by 5 bases, the J end by 0 bases, with 14 bases between. CDR3 in DNA: TGTGCCAGCAGCCCCCTGAGTGGGGCCTCTGGGGCCAACGTCCTGACTTTC. Its protein product is CASSPLSGASGANVLTF.

The chain recombines TRBV6-5 with TRBJ2-7, with 12 bases lining up with TRBD2. Germline V gene sequence: CDR1 MNHEY, CDR2 SVGAGI. The CDR3 has 15 residues. The J segment lost 2 bases and the V segment lost 6 bases, leaving 5 bases of the junction unmatched. CDR3 amino acids: CASRKTSGSPYEQYF. The CDR3 bases are TGTGCCAGCAGAAAGACTAGCGGGAGTCCCTACGAGCAGTACTTC.

The chain uses TRBV9 and TRBJ2-3, with D maybe TRBD2 (6 bases). V lost 4 bases to trimming and J lost 5 bases, with 20 bases between them. From germline, CDR1 is SGDLS and CDR2 YYNGEE. This CDR3 has 16 residues. The CDR3 nucleotides read TGTGCCAGCAGCCTCCGGGACTTGAAAGGTGGAGATACGCAGTATTTT. Amino acids: CASSLRDLKGGDTQYF.

The CDR3 protein is CASSTGQGYTDTQYF. The CDR3 nucleotides read TGCGCCAGCAGCACCGGACAGGGTTACACAGATACGCAGTATTTT. This chain links TRBV4-3 with TRBJ2-3, with 8 bases identical to TRBD1. This CDR3 has 15 residues. CDR1 is LGHNA, CDR2 YSLEER, per germline. Trimming at V came to 5 bases and at J to 2 bases, leaving 6 bases not matched to a gene.

The rearrangement links TRBV4-3 to TRBJ1-4; tentatively, D is TRBD1 (5 bases). Trimming cost V 4 bases and J 8 bases, with 11 bases left between them. The CDR3 extends over 13 amino acids. The germline V gene encodes CDR1 LGHNA and CDR2 YSLEER. The CDR3 spells CASSPLKGEKLFF. CDR3 nucleotides: TGCGCCAGCAGCCCCTTGAAGGGGGAAAAACTGTTTTTT.